This T cell receptor beta chain came from a study of cytomegalovirus exposure and HLA in healthy donors (dated by TCRdb to about 2017). In terms of the full investigation: An earlier analysis of 587 of the donors reported approximately 290 Gb of sequence data and approximately 110 million unique TCR beta sequences from about 200 million T cells. An early release that covered approximately 600 HLA-typed donors contained approximately 320 gigabases of sequencing data and roughly 84 million unique TCR sequences. Of the roughly 400 genotyped donors, 81% fell in the genetic ancestry cluster associated with self-reported Caucasian donors. The study aimed to test whether cataloging public T cell receptors could reveal signatures of past pathogen exposure. The T cell repertoires of some 700 subjects were profiled by immunosequencing and related to cytomegalovirus serostatus. Along with the roughly 670-subject first cohort, a separate validation cohort of over a hundred different subjects was used. The study combined high-throughput TCR immunosequencing, statistical association of individual TCRs with disease status, and machine learning to predict cytomegalovirus infection status. To study patterns of TCR occurrence, a later analysis re-analyzed previously published TCR beta repertoires from 650 to 750 donors and added high-resolution HLA genotyping. Rather than drawing on any new phenotypic data, the later analysis identified candidate immune exposures from TCR beta sequences and the way those sequences occurred across donors. To decide whether each TCR beta V gene segment behaved as functional or pseudogenic, an earlier analysis of fewer than 750 of the donors relied on high-throughput TCR beta sequencing. Donor age, sex, ethnicity and CMV serostatus were collected together with the repertoire data. Genome-wide SNP genotypes for about three fifths of the roughly 670 donors were used in a later genetic analysis, which treated that subset as a discovery cohort. All discovery cohort repertoires had been generated on a single sequencing platform. HLA typing included class I and class II loci at four-digit resolution. The number of donors typed differed by locus, with 629-630 for A, B, C, DRB1 and DQB1, roughly 520 for DQA1, under 610 for DPA1, and about 450 for DPB1. Because of strong linkage in the cohort, roughly 5 DR-DQ haplotypes were treated as single units for association and clustering. Across approximately 420 genotyped donors of the cohort, an average of roughly 250,000 unique TCR beta nucleotide sequences per donor were sequenced, and roughly 20% of those sequences were non-productive.

Paper-wide results and their limitations: Some IMGT-functional V segments, including TRBV6-2 and TRBV6-3, could not be distinguished by the 87-base-pair reads and were therefore excluded. In this cohort, only TCR beta chains were sequenced, and detectable features were limited by the absence of alpha or paired-chain data. A group of highly shared sequence variants was considered likely to be a technical artifact of the sequencing pipeline. A further reported finding was that TCR beta sequences accurately predicted the HLA-A and HLA-B alleles for most subjects in the first cohort. Fewer than 20 rarely observed V segments, including chromosome 9 orphons, were excluded from the earlier analysis of a few hundred of the donors because counts were too low. A few of the identified cytomegalovirus-associated TCR beta chains were confirmed in vitro to be specific for cytomegalovirus antigens. Compared with the approximately 600-donor mean, donors in an Asian-associated ancestry cluster had fewer N-insertions in productive TCRs, according to a later genetic analysis. The study listed 164 TCR beta chains as associated with cytomegalovirus. In a later analysis, HLA-associated TCR beta chains were found to be more clonally expanded and to have lower generation probabilities than equally common non-associated chains. It was suggested by the authors that the approach could potentially be generalized to other disease states and immunological phenotypes. Presence/absence analyses assumed roughly uniform sequencing depth across donors, an assumption that may not hold. Because some donors lacked HLA typing at each locus, the association tests relied only on the typed subset. According to a later analysis, parvovirus B19, influenza, CMV and Epstein-Barr virus appeared linked to several top co-occurrence clusters. Most TCR sequences were observed very rarely across donors, whereas some public TCRs were present in many individuals. A later analysis found that most CMV-associated TCR beta chains appeared HLA-restricted, with HLA associations seemingly driven largely by CMV exposure. Correlated functional status among segregating V segments might reflect linkage disequilibrium, but an unknown experimental factor could not be ruled out. In a later analysis, about 16,000 TCR beta sequences were associated with specific HLA alleles at a false discovery rate of 0.05. According to a later analysis, TCR association rates differed among HLA loci, with DRB1 alleles showing the most associated TCRs and HLA-C alleles showing the fewest. In a later genetic analysis, a missense DCLRE1C variant was associated with V-gene and J-gene trimming of TCR beta chains, and the association was replicated in an independent cohort. The classifier was reported to diagnose cytomegalovirus status with high specificity and sensitivity in both the original cohort and the validation cohort. In an earlier analysis of around 500 of the donors, most TCR beta V segments appeared in productive rearrangements about 90% or about 30% of the time, broadly matching IMGT annotations. Strong co-occurrence of HLA alleles, especially DR and DQ, made assigning TCR associations to individual alleles difficult. Immune exposure information for the cohort was limited to CMV serostatus.

V is cut by 8 bases and J by 3 bases, and the space between the germline ends is 17 bases. The germline V gene sets CDR1 to MNHNS and CDR2 to SASEGT. The CDR3 measures 15 amino acids from cysteine to phenylalanine. CDR3 DNA is the only sequence kept; it has 45 bases, read in frame from the first base. To prepare the library, the immunoSEQ multiplex PCR assay was applied. A mixture of 60 forward primers for TCR Vbeta segments and 13 reverse primers for TCR Jbeta segments was used in the multiplex PCR. A multiplex PCR assay on genomic DNA amplified the CDR3 region of rearranged TCR beta genes. The amplified TCR beta libraries were sequenced on the Illumina HiSeq System as 87-base-pair reads. As for the authors' bioinformatics: Across the 670 or so repertoires, a later analysis counted some 81 million unique TCR beta chains, approximately 10 million of which were shared by at least two donors. Raw reads were error-corrected and collapsed into unique sequences by a nearest-neighbor algorithm in which closely related sequences were merged to remove PCR and sequencing errors. Alignment of CDR3 sequences to IMGT reference sequences was used to assign V, D and J gene segments. For a sequence to be retained, a match of at least six nucleotides to both a V gene segment and a J gene segment was required. Rearrangements were classified as productive when the CDR3 lacked stop codons and remained in frame with V and J, and all other rearrangements were classified as non-productive. Following IMGT convention, CDR3 was defined as the stretch from the second conserved V-encoded cysteine up to the conserved J-encoded phenylalanine. Sequences without an unambiguous match to a single V gene segment were excluded from the earlier analysis of 500 to 700 of the donors. In an earlier analysis of approximately 560 of the donors, a V segment was called functional when productive rearrangements were above 56.7%, and segregating when the standard deviation between donors exceeded 5%. To diagnose cytomegalovirus status from the catalog of TCR beta chain sequences, a statistical classification framework was built. A later analysis assigned V and J genes by comparing TCR nucleotide sequences with IMGT/GENE-DB human TR gene sequences. The TCRdist pipeline was used in a later analysis to assign CDR3 sequences and most-parsimonious VDJ recombination scenarios. In a later analysis, every TCR beta chain was defined by the combination of its CDR3 amino acid sequence and its V-gene family, and reads without a unique V-gene family were dropped. As a way to deal with suspected cross-contamination and a sequencing artifact, a later analysis dropped approximately 570 nucleotide sequences that were highly shared and had low generation probability. In a later analysis, a clonal expansion index was calculated for each public chain from normalized within-repertoire ranks of inferred template counts. A later analysis computed generation probabilities with a VDJ recombination model fitted to out-of-frame rearrangements, and checked the results against IGoR. In a later analysis, TCR-TCR, TCR-HLA and TCR-CMV co-occurrence was scored with hypergeometric tests, and a repertoire-size bias correction was applied to TCR pairs. A later analysis estimated false discovery rates by permuting HLA or CMV assignments 20 times. In a later analysis, co-occurring TCRs were grouped using DBSCAN, and TCRdist sequence similarity was added for clustering within HLA-allele-positive subsets. Repertoires with fewer than 30,000 or more than 120,000 public chains were left out of co-occurrence clustering, as were several repertoires with anomalous nucleotide sharing. The immuneACCESS repertoire file appears here via TCRdb, limited to in-frame rearrangements. These files lack a portion of the clones; in checked studies, under half of the deficit traces to unresolved V genes, and the cause of the others is not known. V and J calls plus clone size are reproduced from that table; the DNA served to infer D and trimming. The sample yields 150,000 or so clones; 75% were counted once. The leading ten clones occupy about 11% of the sample.

The cohort was made up of 500 to 850 healthy bone marrow donors. At the time of sampling, all cohort members were nominally healthy, though unrecorded immune exposures were likely present. The donor tested CMV seropositive and was one of the 289 seropositive cohort members. A peripheral blood sample was provided by each donor, and peripheral blood mononuclear cells were used for TCR beta sequencing. The Qiagen DNeasy Blood Extraction Kit was used to extract genomic DNA from the blood cell samples. Note on this clone: The clone's antigen remains unknown. The record has no base qualities; no much larger clone is one base away. Other DNA sequences in the sample encode the same CDR3.

The sequence derives from a man aged 18 to 29 in good health and CMV-seropositive. The rearrangement combines TRBV6-1 with TRBJ2-1, with a weak D call of TRBD2 (5 bases match). The sequenced sample consisted of PBMCs. For the CDR3, the sequence is CASALGAGDYNEQFF. The bases are TGTGCCAGCGCCCTGGGAGCCGGGGACTACAATGAGCAGTTCTTC.